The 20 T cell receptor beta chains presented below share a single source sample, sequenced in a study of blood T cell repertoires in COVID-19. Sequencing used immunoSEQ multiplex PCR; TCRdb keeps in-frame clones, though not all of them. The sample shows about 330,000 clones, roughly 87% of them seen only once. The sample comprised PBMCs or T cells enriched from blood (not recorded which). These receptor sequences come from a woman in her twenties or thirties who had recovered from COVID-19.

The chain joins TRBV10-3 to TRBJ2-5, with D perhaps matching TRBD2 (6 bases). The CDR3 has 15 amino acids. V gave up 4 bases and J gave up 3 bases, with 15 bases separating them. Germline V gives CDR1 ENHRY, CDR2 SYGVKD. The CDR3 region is CAISGGAYAEETQYF. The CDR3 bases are TGTGCCATCAGTGGCGGGGCCTACGCGGAAGAGACCCAGTACTTC.

CDR3 sequence reads: CATSPGTGNEAFF. The CDR3 coding sequence is TGTGCCACCAGCCCCGGGACAGGGAATGAAGCTTTCTTT. The V call is TRBV15, the J call TRBJ1-1, with TRBD1 matching 9 bases. V trimming: 5 bases; J trimming: 7 bases; junction bases outside the gene matches: 5. Looked up from germline, CDR1 is LNHNV and CDR2 is YYDKDF (reference sequence). The CDR3 runs to 13 residues.

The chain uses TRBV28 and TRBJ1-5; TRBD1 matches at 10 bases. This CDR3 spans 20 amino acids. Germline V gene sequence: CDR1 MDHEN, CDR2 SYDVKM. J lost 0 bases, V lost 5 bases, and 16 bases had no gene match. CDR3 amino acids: CASSAFDRGLILSSNQPQHF. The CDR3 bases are TGTGCCAGCAGTGCATTCGACAGGGGGCTTATCTTGAGTAGCAATCAGCCCCAGCATTTT.

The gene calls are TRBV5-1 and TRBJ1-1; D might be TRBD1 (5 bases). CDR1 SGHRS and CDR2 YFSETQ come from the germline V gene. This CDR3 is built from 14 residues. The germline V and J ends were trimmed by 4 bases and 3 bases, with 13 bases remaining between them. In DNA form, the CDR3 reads TGCGCCAGCAGCGGGGGAGGAGCGGACACTGAAGCTTTCTTT. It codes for CASSGGGADTEAFF.

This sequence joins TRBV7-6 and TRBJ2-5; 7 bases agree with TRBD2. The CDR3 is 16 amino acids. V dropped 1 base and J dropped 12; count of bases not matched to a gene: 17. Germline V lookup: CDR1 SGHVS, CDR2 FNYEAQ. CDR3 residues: CASSLGAGTNVDSEYF. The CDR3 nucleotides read TGTGCCAGCAGCTTAGGTGCCGGGACTAACGTAGACAGCGAGTACTTC.

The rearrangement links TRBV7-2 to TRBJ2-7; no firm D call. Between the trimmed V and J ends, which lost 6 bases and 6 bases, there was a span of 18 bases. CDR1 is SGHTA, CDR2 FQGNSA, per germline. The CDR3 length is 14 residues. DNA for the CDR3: TGTGCCAGCAGAAGCAACCCCTTTCTCGGCGAGCAGTACTTC. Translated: CASRSNPFLGEQYF.

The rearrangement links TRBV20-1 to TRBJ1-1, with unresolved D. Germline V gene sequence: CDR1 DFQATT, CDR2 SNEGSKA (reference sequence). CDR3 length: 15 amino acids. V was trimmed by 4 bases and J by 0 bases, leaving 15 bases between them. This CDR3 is CSANDFRLMNTEAFF. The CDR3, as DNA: TGCAGTGCTAATGACTTCAGACTCATGAACACTGAAGCTTTCTTT.

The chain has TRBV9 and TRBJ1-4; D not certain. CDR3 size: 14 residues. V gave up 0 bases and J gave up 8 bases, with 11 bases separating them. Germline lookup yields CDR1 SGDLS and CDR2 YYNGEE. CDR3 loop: CASSVDPTTEKLFF. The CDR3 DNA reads TGTGCCAGCAGCGTAGATCCGACAACCGAAAAACTGTTTTTT.

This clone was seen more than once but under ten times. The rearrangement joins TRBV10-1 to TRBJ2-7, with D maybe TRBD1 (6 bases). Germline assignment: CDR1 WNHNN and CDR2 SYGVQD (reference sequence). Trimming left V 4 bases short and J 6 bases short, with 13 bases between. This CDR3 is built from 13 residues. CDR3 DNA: TGCGCCAGCAGTGGGGACATCCTCGGCGAGCAGTACTTC. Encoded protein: CASSGDILGEQYF.

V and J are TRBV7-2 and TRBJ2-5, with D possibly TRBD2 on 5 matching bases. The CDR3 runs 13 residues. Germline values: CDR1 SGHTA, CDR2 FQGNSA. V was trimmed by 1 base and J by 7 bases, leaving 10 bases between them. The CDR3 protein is CASSLEGAGTQYF. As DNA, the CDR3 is TGTGCCAGCAGCTTAGAGGGAGCAGGGACCCAGTACTTC.

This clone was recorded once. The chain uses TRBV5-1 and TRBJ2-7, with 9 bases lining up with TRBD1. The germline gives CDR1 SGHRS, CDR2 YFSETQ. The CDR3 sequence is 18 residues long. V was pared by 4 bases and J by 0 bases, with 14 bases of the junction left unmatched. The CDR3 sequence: CASSPRPGTGTSSYEQYF. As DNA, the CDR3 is TGCGCCAGCAGCCCACGTCCCGGGACAGGGACGAGCTCCTACGAGCAGTACTTC.

CDR3 sequence (DNA): TGTGCCAGCAGCCGCGGGACAGACCAAGAGACCCAGTACTTC. This translates into CASSRGTDQETQYF. This chain connects TRBV7-2 to TRBJ2-5, with D possibly matching TRBD1 (7 bases). The V end was cut by 5 bases, the J end by 0 bases, with 10 bases between. CDR3 size: 14 residues. CDR1 is SGHTA, CDR2 FQGNSA, per germline. The variable domain in full, completed from reference TRBV7-2 and TRBJ2-5, reads GAGVSQSPSNKVTEKGKDVELRCDPISGHTALYWYRQSLGQGLEFLIYFQGNSAPDKSGLPSDRFSAERTGGSVSTLTIQRTQQEDSAVYLCASSRGTDQETQYFGPGTRLLVL.

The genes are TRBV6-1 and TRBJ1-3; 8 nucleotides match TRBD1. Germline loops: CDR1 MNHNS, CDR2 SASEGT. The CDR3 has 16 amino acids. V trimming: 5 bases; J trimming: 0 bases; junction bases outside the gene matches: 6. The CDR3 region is CASSKGTGFSGNTIYF. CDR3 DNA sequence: TGTGCCAGCAGTAAAGGGACAGGTTTCTCTGGAAACACCATATATTTT.

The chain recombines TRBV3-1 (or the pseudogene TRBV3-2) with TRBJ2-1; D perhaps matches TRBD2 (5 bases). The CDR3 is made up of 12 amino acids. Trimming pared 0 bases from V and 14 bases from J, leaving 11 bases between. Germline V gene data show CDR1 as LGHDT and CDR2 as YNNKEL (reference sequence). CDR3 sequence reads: CASSQDQRLEFF. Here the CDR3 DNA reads TGTGCCAGCAGCCAAGATCAGCGGCTGGAGTTCTTC.

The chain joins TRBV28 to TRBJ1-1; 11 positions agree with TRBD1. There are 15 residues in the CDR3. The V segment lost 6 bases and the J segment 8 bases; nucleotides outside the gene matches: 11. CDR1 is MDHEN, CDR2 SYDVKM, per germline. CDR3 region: CASSPVDRGLSEAFF. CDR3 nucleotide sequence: TGTGCCAGCAGCCCAGTGGACAGGGGGCTATCGGAAGCTTTCTTT.

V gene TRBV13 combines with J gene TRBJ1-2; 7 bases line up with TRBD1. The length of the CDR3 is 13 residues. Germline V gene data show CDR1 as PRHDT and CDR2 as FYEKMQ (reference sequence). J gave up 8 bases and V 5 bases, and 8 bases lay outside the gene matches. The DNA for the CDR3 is TGTGCCAGCAGCATGGACAGGAGGGGAGGCTACACCTTC. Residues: CASSMDRRGGYTF.

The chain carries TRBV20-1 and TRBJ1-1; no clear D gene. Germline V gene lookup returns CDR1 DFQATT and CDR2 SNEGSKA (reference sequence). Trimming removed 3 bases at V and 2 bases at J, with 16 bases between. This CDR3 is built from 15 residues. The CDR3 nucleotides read TGCAGTGCTAGTCCCCACAGTAGGCTTAACACTGAAGCTTTCTTT. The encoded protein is CSASPHSRLNTEAFF.

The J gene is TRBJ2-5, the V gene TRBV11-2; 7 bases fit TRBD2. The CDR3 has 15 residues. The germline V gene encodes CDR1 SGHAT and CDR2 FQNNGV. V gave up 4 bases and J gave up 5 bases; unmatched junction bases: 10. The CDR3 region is CASSSRLASWETQYF. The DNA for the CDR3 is TGTGCCAGCAGCTCGCGACTAGCCAGTTGGGAGACCCAGTACTTC.

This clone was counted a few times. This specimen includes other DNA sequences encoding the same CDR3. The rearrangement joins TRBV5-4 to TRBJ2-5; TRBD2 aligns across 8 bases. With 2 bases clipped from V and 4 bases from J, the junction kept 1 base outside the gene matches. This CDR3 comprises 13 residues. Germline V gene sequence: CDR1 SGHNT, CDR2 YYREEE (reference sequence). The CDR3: CASSLAGAETQYF. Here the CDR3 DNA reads TGTGCCAGCAGCTTAGCGGGGGCAGAGACCCAGTACTTC.

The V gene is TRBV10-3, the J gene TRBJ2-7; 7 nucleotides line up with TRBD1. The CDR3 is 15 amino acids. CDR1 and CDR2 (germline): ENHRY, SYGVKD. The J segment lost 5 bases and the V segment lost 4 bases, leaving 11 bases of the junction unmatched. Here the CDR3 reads CAISGTTGFTDEQYF. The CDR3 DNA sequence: TGTGCCATCAGTGGCACGACAGGGTTTACGGACGAGCAGTACTTC.